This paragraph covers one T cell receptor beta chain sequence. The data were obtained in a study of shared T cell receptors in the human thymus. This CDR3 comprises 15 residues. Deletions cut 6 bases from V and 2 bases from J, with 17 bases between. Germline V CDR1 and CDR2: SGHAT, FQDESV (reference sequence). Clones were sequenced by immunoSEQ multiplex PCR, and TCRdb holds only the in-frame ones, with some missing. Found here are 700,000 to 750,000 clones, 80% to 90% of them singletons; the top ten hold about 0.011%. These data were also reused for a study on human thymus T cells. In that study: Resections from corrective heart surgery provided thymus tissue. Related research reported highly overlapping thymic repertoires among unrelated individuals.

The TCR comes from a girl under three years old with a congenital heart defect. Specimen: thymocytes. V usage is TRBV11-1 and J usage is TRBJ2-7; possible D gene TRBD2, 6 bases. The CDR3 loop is CASSLRRGSTYEQYF. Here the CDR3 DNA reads TGTGCCAGCAGTCTCCGACGGGGGTCCACCTACGAGCAGTACTTC.